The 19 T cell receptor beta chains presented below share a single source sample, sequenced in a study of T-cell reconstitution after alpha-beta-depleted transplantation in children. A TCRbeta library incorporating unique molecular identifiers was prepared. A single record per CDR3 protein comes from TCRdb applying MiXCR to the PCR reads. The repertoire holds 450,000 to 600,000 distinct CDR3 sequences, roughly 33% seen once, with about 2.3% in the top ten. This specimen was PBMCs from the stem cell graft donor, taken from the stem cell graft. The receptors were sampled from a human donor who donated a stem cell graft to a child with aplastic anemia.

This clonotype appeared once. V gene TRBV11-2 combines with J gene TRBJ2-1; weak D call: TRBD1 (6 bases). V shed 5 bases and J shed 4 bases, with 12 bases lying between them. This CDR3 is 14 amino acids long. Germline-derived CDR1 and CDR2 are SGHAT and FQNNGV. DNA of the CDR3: TGTGCCAGCAGCAAAACCCAGGGGTACAATGAGCAGTTCTTC. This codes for CASSKTQGYNEQFF.

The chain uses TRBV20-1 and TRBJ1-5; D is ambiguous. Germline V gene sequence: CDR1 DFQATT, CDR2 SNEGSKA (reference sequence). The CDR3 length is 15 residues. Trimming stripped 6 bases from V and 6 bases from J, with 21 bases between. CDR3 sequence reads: CSAPVAGSDTQPQHF. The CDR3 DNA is TGCAGTGCCCCGGTGGCAGGAAGCGACACTCAGCCCCAGCATTTT.

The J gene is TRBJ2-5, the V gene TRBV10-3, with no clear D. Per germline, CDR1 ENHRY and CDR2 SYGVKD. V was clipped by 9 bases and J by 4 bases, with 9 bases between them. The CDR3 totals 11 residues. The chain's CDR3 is CAMGKGETQYF. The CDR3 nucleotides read TGTGCCATGGGGAAGGGAGAGACCCAGTACTTC.

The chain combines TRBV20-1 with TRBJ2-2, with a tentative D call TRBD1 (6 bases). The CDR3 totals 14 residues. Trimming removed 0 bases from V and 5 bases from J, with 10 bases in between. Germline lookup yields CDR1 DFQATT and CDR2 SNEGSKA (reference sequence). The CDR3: CSARDQGQTGELFF. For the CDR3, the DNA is TGCAGTGCTAGAGACCAAGGACAGACCGGGGAGCTGTTTTTT.

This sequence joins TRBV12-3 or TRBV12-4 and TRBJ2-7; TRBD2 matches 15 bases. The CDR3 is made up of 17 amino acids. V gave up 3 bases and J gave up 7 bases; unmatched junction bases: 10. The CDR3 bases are TGTGCCAGCAGTTTGGGACTAGCGGGAGGATACCTACGGGAGCAGTACTTC. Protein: CASSLGLAGGYLREQYF.

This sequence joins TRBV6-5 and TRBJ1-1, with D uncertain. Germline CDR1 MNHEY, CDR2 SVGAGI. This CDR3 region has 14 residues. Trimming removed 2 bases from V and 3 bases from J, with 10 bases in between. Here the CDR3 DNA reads TGTGCCAGCAGTTACATGGGCCGCTACACTGAAGCTTTCTTT. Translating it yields CASSYMGRYTEAFF.

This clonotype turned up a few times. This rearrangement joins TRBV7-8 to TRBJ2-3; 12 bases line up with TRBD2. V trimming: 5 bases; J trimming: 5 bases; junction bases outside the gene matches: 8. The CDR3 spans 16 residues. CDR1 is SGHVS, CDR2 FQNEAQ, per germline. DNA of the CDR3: TGTGCCAGCAGCCGACGGACTAGCGGGATGGGAGATACGCAGTATTTT. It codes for CASSRRTSGMGDTQYF.

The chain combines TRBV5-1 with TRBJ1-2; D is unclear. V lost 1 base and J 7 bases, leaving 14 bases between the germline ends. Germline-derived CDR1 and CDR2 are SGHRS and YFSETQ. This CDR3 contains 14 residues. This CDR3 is CASSLTADVSGYTF. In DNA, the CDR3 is TGCGCCAGCAGCTTGACTGCAGACGTTAGTGGCTACACCTTC. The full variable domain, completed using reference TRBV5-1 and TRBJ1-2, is KAGVTQTPRYLIKTRGQQVTLSCSPISGHRSVSWYQQTPGQGLQFLFEYFSETQRNKGNFPGRFSGRQFSNSRSEMNVSTLELGDSALYLCASSLTADVSGYTFGSGTRLTVV.

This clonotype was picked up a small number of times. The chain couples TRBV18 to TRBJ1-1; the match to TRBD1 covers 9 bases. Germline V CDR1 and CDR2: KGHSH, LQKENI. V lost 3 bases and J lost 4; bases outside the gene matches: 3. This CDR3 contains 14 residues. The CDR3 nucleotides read TGTGCCAGCTCACCCGCGGACAGGGGCACTGAAGCTTTCTTT. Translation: CASSPADRGTEAFF.

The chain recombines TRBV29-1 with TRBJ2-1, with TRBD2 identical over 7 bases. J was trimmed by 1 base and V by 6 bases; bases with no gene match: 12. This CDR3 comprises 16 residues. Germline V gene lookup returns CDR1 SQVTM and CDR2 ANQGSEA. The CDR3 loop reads CSVQYTSEGSYNEQFF. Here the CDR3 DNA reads TGCAGCGTCCAATATACTAGCGAAGGGTCCTACAATGAGCAGTTCTTC.

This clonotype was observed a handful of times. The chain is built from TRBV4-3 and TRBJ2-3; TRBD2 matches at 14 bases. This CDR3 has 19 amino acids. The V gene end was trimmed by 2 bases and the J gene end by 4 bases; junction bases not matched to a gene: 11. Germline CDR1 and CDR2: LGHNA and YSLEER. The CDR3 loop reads CASSQRWGLAGEGADTQYF. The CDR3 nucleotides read TGCGCCAGCAGCCAAAGGTGGGGACTAGCGGGAGAGGGTGCAGATACGCAGTATTTT.

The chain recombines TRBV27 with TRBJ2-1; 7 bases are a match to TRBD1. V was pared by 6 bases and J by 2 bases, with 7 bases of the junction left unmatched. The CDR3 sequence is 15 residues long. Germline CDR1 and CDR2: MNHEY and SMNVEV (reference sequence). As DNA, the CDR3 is TGTGCCAGCAGCCCTGATCAGGGGGCCTACAATGAGCAGTTCTTC. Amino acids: CASSPDQGAYNEQFF.

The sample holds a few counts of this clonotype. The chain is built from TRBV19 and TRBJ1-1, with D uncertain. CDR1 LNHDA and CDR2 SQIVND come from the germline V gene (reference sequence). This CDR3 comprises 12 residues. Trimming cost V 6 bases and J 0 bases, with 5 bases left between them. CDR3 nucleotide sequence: TGTGCCAGTAGGTGGATGAACACTGAAGCTTTCTTT. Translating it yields CASRWMNTEAFF.

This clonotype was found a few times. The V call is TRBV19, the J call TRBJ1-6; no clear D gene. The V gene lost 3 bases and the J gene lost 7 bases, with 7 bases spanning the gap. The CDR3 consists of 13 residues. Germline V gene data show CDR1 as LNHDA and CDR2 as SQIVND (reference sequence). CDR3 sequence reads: CASSILWNSPLHF. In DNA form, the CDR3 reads TGTGCCAGTAGTATCCTCTGGAATTCACCCCTCCACTTT.

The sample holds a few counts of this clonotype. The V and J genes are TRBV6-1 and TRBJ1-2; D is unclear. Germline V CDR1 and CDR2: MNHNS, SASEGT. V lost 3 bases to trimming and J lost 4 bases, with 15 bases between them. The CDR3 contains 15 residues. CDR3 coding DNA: TGTGCCAGCAGTGAGTGGGATCTTTTCCCCTATGGCTACACCTTC. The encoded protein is CASSEWDLFPYGYTF.

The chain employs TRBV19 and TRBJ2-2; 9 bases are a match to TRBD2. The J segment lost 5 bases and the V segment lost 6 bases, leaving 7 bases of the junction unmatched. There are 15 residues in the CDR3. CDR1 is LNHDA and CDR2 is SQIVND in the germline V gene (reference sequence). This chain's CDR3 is CASRTGTSRTGELFF. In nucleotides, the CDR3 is TGTGCCAGTAGGACCGGGACTAGCAGGACCGGGGAGCTGTTTTTT.

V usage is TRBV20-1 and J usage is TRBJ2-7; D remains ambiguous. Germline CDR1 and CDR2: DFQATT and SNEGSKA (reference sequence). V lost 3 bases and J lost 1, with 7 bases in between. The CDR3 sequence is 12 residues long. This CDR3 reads CSASLNSYEQYF. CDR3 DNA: TGCAGTGCTAGTTTAAATTCCTACGAGCAGTACTTC.

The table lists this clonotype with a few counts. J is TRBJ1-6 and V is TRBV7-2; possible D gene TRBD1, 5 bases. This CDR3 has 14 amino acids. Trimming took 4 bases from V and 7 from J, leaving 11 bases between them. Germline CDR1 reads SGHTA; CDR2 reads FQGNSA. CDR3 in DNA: TGTGCCAGCAGCTCCGACAGCCGGAATTCACCCCTCCACTTT. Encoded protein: CASSSDSRNSPLHF.

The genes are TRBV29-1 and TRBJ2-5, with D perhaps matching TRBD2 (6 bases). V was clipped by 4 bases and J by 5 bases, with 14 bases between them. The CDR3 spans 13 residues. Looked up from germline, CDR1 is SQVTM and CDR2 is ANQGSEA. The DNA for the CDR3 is TGCAGCGTTGCGGAGGAGGGGAGGGAGACCCAGTACTTC. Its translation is CSVAEEGRETQYF.